This entry is about one T cell receptor beta chain. Its antigen is unknown. This entry is derived from a study of cytomegalovirus exposure and HLA in healthy donors. Study results and limitations: There were under 200 TCR beta chains listed as cytomegalovirus-associated.

For this donor, CMV serostatus was not recorded. Germline lookup yields CDR1 SGHTA and CDR2 FQGTGA. This CDR3 region has 13 residues. Trimming stripped 3 bases from V and 4 bases from J, with 10 bases between. This PCR relied on a set of 60 Vbeta primers and 13 Jbeta primers. Source study methods: In a later analysis, roughly 10 million of 65 million to 90 million unique beta chains occurred in at least two donors. Method: immunoSEQ multiplex PCR; TCRdb's copy keeps in-frame clones and lacks some. D and trimming were read from the DNA, whereas the V and J calls and clone size are those reported in that table. The repertoire includes around 130,000 clones, approximately 72% of them detected once, and about 2.6% sits in the top ten.

The clonotype was recovered from a human donor in good health. The sequenced sample consisted of PBMCs. The chain combines TRBV7-3 with TRBJ2-7; tentatively, D is TRBD2 (5 bases). CDR3 nucleotides: TGTGCCAGCAGCTTGAGCGGATCGTACGAGCAGTACTTC. The encoded protein is CASSLSGSYEQYF.